This section outlines one T cell receptor beta chain sequence together with its context. It was with random hexamers that 0.5 to 1 ug RNA was reverse transcribed. TCR beta CDR3 was amplified by immunoSEQ multiplex PCR. This amplification extended across 54 Vbeta and 13 Jbeta segments. TCRdb called the immunoSEQ multiplex PCR reads again in MiXCR, with one record for every CDR3 protein. The sample has around 200,000 distinct CDR3 sequences; around nine tenths are singletons. These data are taken from a study of CD8 T cells in Susac syndrome. Sequencing of TCR beta was undertaken in CD8+ and CD4+ T cells derived from blood. FACS was used to enrich TEMRA cells, whereas the CD8+ and CD4+ T cells were obtained by negative isolation. This CDR3 has 16 amino acids. Germline CDR1 is KGHDR and CDR2 is SFDVKD. The V gene end was trimmed by 5 bases and the J gene end by 1 base; junction bases not matched to a gene: 4.

The sequence came from a human donor with multiple sclerosis. Sample: CD8+ T cells from PBMCs. The chain is built from TRBV24-1 and TRBJ2-2, with 9 bases fitting TRBD1. The chain's CDR3 is CATSGPGQGNTGELFF. The DNA of the CDR3 is TGTGCCACCAGTGGCCCGGGACAGGGGAACACCGGGGAGCTGTTTTTT.